Listed below are T cell receptor beta chains from one sample, sequenced in a study of T cell responses to AZD1222 COVID-19 vaccine. Assay used: immunoSEQ multiplex PCR; TCRdb lists only in-frame clones, some missing. The table has 120,000 or so clones, roughly 91% seen once. The sequencing here drew on peripheral blood, taken on day 0 of AZD1222 vaccination. Receptor source: an adult in good health. The CDR3 runs from the conserved cysteine through the conserved F or W. Fields, in order: V gene, D gene, J gene, clone size, CDR3 protein, CDR3 DNA. D genes are given only for firm matches. Clone size, where shown, is once, few, many, or a class for clones that have expanded.

v_call: TRBV19
d_call: .
j_call: TRBJ1-2
clone_size: .
cdr3_aa: CASSAQGLVYGYTF
cdr3_nt: TGTGCCAGTAGCGCCCAGGGGTTGGTCTATGGCTACACCTTC

v_call: TRBV18
d_call: TRBD1
j_call: TRBJ1-2
clone_size: .
cdr3_aa: CASSAQGAQIHTF
cdr3_nt: TGTGCCAGCTCAGCACAGGGGGCCCAGATACACACCTTC

v_call: TRBV6-4
d_call: .
j_call: TRBJ2-7
clone_size: .
cdr3_aa: CASRAGPKLGQYF
cdr3_nt: TGTGCCAGCCGGGCAGGGCCCAAGTTGGGGCAGTACTTC

v_call: TRBV7-2
d_call: .
j_call: TRBJ1-5
clone_size: .
cdr3_aa: CASSPTANQPQHF
cdr3_nt: TGTGCCAGCAGCCCGACAGCGAATCAGCCCCAGCATTTT

v_call: TRBV19
d_call: TRBD2
j_call: TRBJ2-2
clone_size: once
cdr3_aa: CASSIVSSGNTGELFF
cdr3_nt: TGTGCCAGTAGTATAGTGTCTAGCGGGAACACCGGGGAGCTGTTTTTT

v_call: TRBV5-3
d_call: TRBD1
j_call: TRBJ2-2
clone_size: .
cdr3_aa: CARSLGQGAHTGELFF
cdr3_nt: TGTGCCAGAAGCTTGGGACAGGGGGCGCACACCGGGGAGCTGTTTTTT

v_call: TRBV21-1
d_call: .
j_call: TRBJ1-5
clone_size: few
cdr3_aa: CASKVADIGF
cdr3_nt: TGTGCCAGCAAGGTAGCGGATATCGGGTTT

v_call: TRBV7-8
d_call: .
j_call: TRBJ2-6
clone_size: .
cdr3_aa: CASSWGDPSGANVLTF
cdr3_nt: TGTGCCAGCAGCTGGGGAGACCCCTCTGGGGCCAACGTCCTGACTTTC

v_call: TRBV7-6
d_call: TRBD1
j_call: TRBJ1-3
clone_size: once
cdr3_aa: CASSAGQGFMEGNTIYF
cdr3_nt: TGTGCCAGCAGCGCCGGACAGGGTTTCATGGAAGGAAACACCATATATTTT

v_call: TRBV15
d_call: .
j_call: TRBJ2-7
clone_size: many
cdr3_aa: CATSRDPGAAYEQYF
cdr3_nt: TGTGCCACCAGCAGAGATCCGGGGGCAGCCTACGAGCAGTACTTC

v_call: TRBV7-6
d_call: TRBD2
j_call: TRBJ2-5
clone_size: .
cdr3_aa: CASSFGTSGPTNQETQYF
cdr3_nt: TGTGCCAGCAGCTTTGGGACTAGCGGGCCTACTAACCAAGAGACCCAGTACTTC

v_call: TRBV6-6
d_call: TRBD2
j_call: TRBJ2-7
clone_size: .
cdr3_aa: CASLPGLAGEDEQYF
cdr3_nt: TGTGCCAGTCTACCGGGACTAGCGGGAGAAGACGAGCAGTACTTC

v_call: TRBV7-2
d_call: TRBD2
j_call: TRBJ2-1
clone_size: .
cdr3_aa: CASSLGSGGTYNEQFF
cdr3_nt: TGTGCCAGCAGCTTAGGTAGCGGGGGTACCTACAATGAGCAGTTCTTC

v_call: TRBV6-2/TRBV6-3
d_call: .
j_call: TRBJ2-3
clone_size: .
cdr3_aa: CASSVGGAGDTQYF
cdr3_nt: TGTGCCAGCAGTGTAGGCGGGGCCGGCGATACGCAGTATTTT

v_call: TRBV19
d_call: TRBD1
j_call: TRBJ2-4
clone_size: .
cdr3_aa: CASSTDRDIAKNIQYF
cdr3_nt: TGTGCCAGTAGTACCGACAGGGATATAGCCAAAAACATTCAGTACTTC

v_call: TRBV14
d_call: .
j_call: TRBJ2-1
clone_size: .
cdr3_aa: CASSQGLAIEQFF
cdr3_nt: TGTGCCAGCAGCCAAGGGCTGGCGATCGAGCAGTTCTTC

v_call: TRBV12-3/TRBV12-4
d_call: .
j_call: TRBJ1-1
clone_size: few
cdr3_aa: CASSPGPVPEAFF
cdr3_nt: TGTGCCAGCAGTCCCGGACCGGTACCTGAAGCTTTCTTT

v_call: TRBV20-1
d_call: TRBD2
j_call: TRBJ2-3
clone_size: .
cdr3_aa: CSASEGTSSRGQYF
cdr3_nt: TGCAGTGCTAGTGAGGGGACTAGTTCGCGCGGGCAGTATTTT

v_call: TRBV2
d_call: TRBD1
j_call: TRBJ1-2
clone_size: once
cdr3_aa: CASSVGDSYGYTF
cdr3_nt: TGTGCCAGCAGTGTGGGGGACAGTTATGGCTACACCTTC

v_call: TRBV19
d_call: .
j_call: TRBJ1-2
clone_size: .
cdr3_aa: CASTSDSSLGYGYTF
cdr3_nt: TGTGCCAGTACCTCCGACTCATCCCTAGGCTATGGCTACACCTTC

v_call: TRBV27
d_call: .
j_call: TRBJ2-3
clone_size: .
cdr3_aa: CASRQADTQYF
cdr3_nt: TGTGCCAGCCGCCAAGCCGATACGCAGTATTTT

v_call: TRBV6-4
d_call: TRBD1
j_call: TRBJ1-3
clone_size: .
cdr3_aa: CASRGATGIGHTIYF
cdr3_nt: TGTGCCAGCAGGGGCGCGACAGGGATCGGACACACCATATATTTT

v_call: TRBV2
d_call: .
j_call: TRBJ2-5
clone_size: once
cdr3_aa: CASSEGSRRETQYF
cdr3_nt: TGTGCCAGCAGTGAAGGATCGAGGAGGGAGACCCAGTACTTC

v_call: TRBV11-2
d_call: TRBD1
j_call: TRBJ1-2
clone_size: .
cdr3_aa: CASSLEAGGVGYTF
cdr3_nt: TGTGCCAGCAGCTTAGAAGCAGGGGGCGTTGGCTACACCTTC

v_call: TRBV2
d_call: .
j_call: TRBJ1-1
clone_size: .
cdr3_aa: CASSESEPEAFF
cdr3_nt: TGTGCCAGCAGTGAAAGTGAACCTGAAGCTTTCTTT

v_call: TRBV19
d_call: .
j_call: TRBJ1-5
clone_size: .
cdr3_aa: CASSIVWGINQPQHF
cdr3_nt: TGTGCCAGTAGTATAGTTTGGGGGATTAATCAGCCCCAGCATTTT